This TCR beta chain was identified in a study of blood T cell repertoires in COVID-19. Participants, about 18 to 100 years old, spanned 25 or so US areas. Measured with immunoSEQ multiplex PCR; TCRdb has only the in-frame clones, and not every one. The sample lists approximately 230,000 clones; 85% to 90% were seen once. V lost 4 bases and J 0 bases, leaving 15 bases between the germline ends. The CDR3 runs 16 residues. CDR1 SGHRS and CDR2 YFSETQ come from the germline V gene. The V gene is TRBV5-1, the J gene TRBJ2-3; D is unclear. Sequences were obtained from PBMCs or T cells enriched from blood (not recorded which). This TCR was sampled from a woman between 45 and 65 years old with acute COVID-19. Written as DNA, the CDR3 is TGCGCCAGCAGCCCTGGTTTGTCTCAGAGCACAGATACGCAGTATTTT. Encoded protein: CASSPGLSQSTDTQYF.